These 23 T cell receptor beta chains were sequenced from one sample in a study of cytomegalovirus exposure and HLA in healthy donors. 60 Vbeta and 13 Jbeta primers were used in PCR. Method: immunoSEQ multiplex PCR; TCRdb's copy keeps in-frame clones and lacks some. The table has 100,000 to 150,000 clones, roughly four fifths seen once. Sequenced sample: PBMCs. Receptor source: a male donor in good health and CMV-seronegative.

The chain recombines TRBV5-8 with TRBJ1-1; 8 bases align to TRBD1. The CDR3 loop spans 17 amino acids. Trimming cost V 3 bases and J 1 base; bases outside gene matches: 11. The germline V gene encodes CDR1 SGHTS and CDR2 YDEGEE. The CDR3 DNA sequence: TGTGCCAGCAGCTCGCCGGGACAGGCACAGAAGAACACTGAAGCTTTCTTT. This encodes CASSSPGQAQKNTEAFF.

The chain has TRBV5-1 and TRBJ1-5, with unresolved D. From germline, CDR1 is SGHRS and CDR2 YFSETQ. The V and J ends lost 0 bases and 3 bases respectively, with 13 bases between them. This CDR3 has 16 amino acids. This CDR3 is CASSLGSGGLNQPQHF. The DNA for the CDR3 is TGCGCCAGCAGCTTGGGTTCGGGCGGACTCAATCAGCCCCAGCATTTT.

This chain joins TRBV19 and TRBJ1-5; possible D gene TRBD1, 6 bases. The CDR3 spans 13 residues. V lost 3 bases to trimming and J lost 4 bases, with 7 bases between them. The V gene's germline CDR1 is LNHDA and CDR2 SQIVND (reference sequence). The CDR3 nucleotides read TGTGCCAGTAGTATGGGGGCAAATCAGCCCCAGCATTTT. The encoded protein is CASSMGANQPQHF.

V gene TRBV9 combines with J gene TRBJ1-5; D may be TRBD1 (5 bases). Germline assignment: CDR1 SGDLS and CDR2 YYNGEE. Trimming removed 0 bases at V and 5 bases at J, with 12 bases between. The CDR3 is made up of 15 amino acids. DNA for the CDR3: TGTGCCAGCAGCGTAGATGGGCAGGGCCATCAGCCCCAGCATTTT. Translation gives CASSVDGQGHQPQHF.

The rearrangement uses TRBV10-2 and TRBJ2-7; 9 bases align to TRBD2. CDR1 and CDR2 (germline): WSHSY, SAAADI. The CDR3 runs 13 residues. Germline trimming cut 6 bases from V and 5 bases from J; bases unmatched to any gene: 5. The CDR3 is CASRLAGRDEQYF. Written as DNA, the CDR3 is TGCGCCAGCAGGCTAGCGGGACGTGACGAGCAGTACTTC.

The chain carries TRBV19 and TRBJ2-7; D is possibly TRBD1 (6 bases). The germline V and J ends were trimmed by 4 bases and 8 bases, with 18 bases remaining between them. This CDR3 comprises 14 residues. The germline gives CDR1 LNHDA, CDR2 SQIVND (reference sequence). The CDR3 region is CASSSSRGTPQQYF. In nucleotides, the CDR3 is TGTGCCAGTAGTAGTTCCCGAGGGACACCTCAGCAGTACTTC.

The J gene is TRBJ2-3, the V gene TRBV4-3; 9 bases are a match to TRBD2. This CDR3 is built from 19 residues. Germline-derived CDR1 and CDR2 are LGHNA and YSLEER. V trimming: 1 base; J trimming: 5 bases; junction bases outside the gene matches: 16. The CDR3 DNA sequence: TGCGCCAGCAGCCAAGCGGGACCCGGGCGGGGGGGCGGGGGAGATACGCAGTATTTT. Its translation is CASSQAGPGRGGGGDTQYF.

This chain joins TRBV30 and TRBJ1-6; the match to TRBD1 covers 12 bases. This CDR3 comprises 14 residues. CDR1 and CDR2 (germline): GTSNPN, SVGIG (reference sequence). J was trimmed by 9 bases and V by 5 bases; bases with no gene match: 5. The CDR3 sequence is CAWSPGQGASPLHF. In nucleotides, the CDR3 is TGTGCCTGGTCACCGGGACAGGGGGCTTCACCCCTCCACTTT.

The rearrangement uses TRBV2 and TRBJ1-3; D is undetermined. Trimming cost V 3 bases and J 1 base, with 10 bases left between them. This CDR3 comprises 15 residues. CDR1 is SNHLY and CDR2 is FYNNEI in the germline V gene. The chain's CDR3 is CASSEIRGSGNTIYF. CDR3 bases: TGTGCCAGCAGTGAGATAAGAGGGTCTGGAAACACCATATATTTT.

The V gene is TRBV6-1, the J gene TRBJ2-2; TRBD1 matches at 9 bases. The germline CDR1 and CDR2 sequences are MNHNS and SASEGT. Trimming took 5 bases from V and 4 from J; bases not matched to a gene: 5. CDR3 length: 15 amino acids. CDR3 residues: CASSLRQGGTGELFF. As DNA, the CDR3 is TGTGCCAGCAGTCTAAGACAGGGGGGCACCGGGGAGCTGTTTTTT.

The chain uses TRBV6-4 and TRBJ1-1, with unresolved D. Germline V lookup: CDR1 MRHNA, CDR2 SNTAGT. The CDR3 extends over 13 amino acids. V was pared by 3 bases and J by 10 bases, with 15 bases between. CDR3 sequence (DNA): TGTGCCAGCAGTGAAGAGGTTTGGAGGAGAGCTTTCTTT. It yields the protein CASSEEVWRRAFF.

This clone was seen ten or more times. This rearrangement joins TRBV6-5 to TRBJ2-7, with 9 bases aligning to TRBD1. Germline V gives CDR1 MNHEY, CDR2 SVGAGI. The CDR3 has 15 residues. V shed 0 bases and J 2 bases; nucleotides not matched to a gene: 2. CDR3 sequence (DNA): TGTGCCAGCAGTTACTCGGGACAGGGCGCCTACGAGCAGTACTTC. Residues: CASSYSGQGAYEQYF.

This sequence joins TRBV30 and TRBJ1-5; 10 bases align to TRBD1. J lost 5 bases, V lost 5 bases, and 3 bases had no gene match. Germline CDR1 reads GTSNPN; CDR2 reads SVGIG (reference sequence). The CDR3 has 13 residues. CDR3 protein: CAWRTGGDQPQHF. For the CDR3, the DNA is TGTGCCTGGCGGACAGGGGGGGATCAGCCCCAGCATTTT.

This chain uses TRBV7-2 with TRBJ2-3; D possibly corresponds to TRBD2 (6 bases). The CDR3 sequence is 16 residues long. Germline V gene sequence: CDR1 SGHTA, CDR2 FQGNSA. V gave up 5 bases and J gave up 0 bases, with 15 bases separating them. This CDR3 is CASSAGTSTSTDTQYF. The CDR3 DNA reads TGTGCCAGCAGCGCCGGGACTTCGACTAGCACAGATACGCAGTATTTT.

This sequence joins TRBV19 and TRBJ1-5, with D maybe TRBD1 (6 bases). The germline V gene has CDR1 LNHDA and CDR2 SQIVND (reference sequence). The V end was cut by 7 bases, the J end by 2 bases, with 12 bases between. The CDR3 covers 14 residues. The CDR3, as DNA: TGTGCCAGTAAGGCGGGGGGCGGCAATCAGCCCCAGCATTTT. It is translated as CASKAGGGNQPQHF.

The chain combines TRBV28 with TRBJ1-2, with a tentative D call TRBD1 (6 bases). The germline V and J ends were trimmed by 6 bases and 8 bases, with 16 bases remaining between them. CDR3 size: 13 residues. The germline CDR1 and CDR2 sequences are MDHEN and SYDVKM. The CDR3 bases are TGTGCCAGCAGCGGATACAGGGTAGACGGCTACACCTTC. This sequence encodes CASSGYRVDGYTF.

The chain joins TRBV30 to TRBJ1-2; perhaps TRBD1 as D (6 bases). CDR3 length: 15 residues. Germline CDR1 and CDR2: GTSNPN and SVGIG (reference sequence). Trimming took off 2 bases at V and 2 bases at J, with 15 bases between the two ends. Written as DNA, the CDR3 is TGTGCCTGGAGTCCCGGGACACCTAAAAACTATGGCTACACCTTC. Translation: CAWSPGTPKNYGYTF.

This chain links TRBV7-2 with TRBJ2-5, with a possible D match to TRBD1 (6 bases). The V and J ends lost 2 bases and 7 bases respectively, with 8 bases between them. The CDR3 runs 12 residues. Germline CDR1 is SGHTA and CDR2 is FQGNSA. The CDR3 DNA follows: TGTGCCAGCAGCTTACCAGGGGTGACCCAGTACTTC. Protein: CASSLPGVTQYF.

This clone came up once. The chain uses TRBV28 and TRBJ1-2; 7 bases are a match to TRBD1. CDR1 MDHEN and CDR2 SYDVKM come from the germline V gene. There are 14 residues in the CDR3. V was pared by 5 bases and J by 4 bases, with 7 bases of the junction left unmatched. CDR3 coding DNA: TGTGCCAGCAGTCTGACAGGGTACGCCTATGGCTACACCTTC. It codes for CASSLTGYAYGYTF.

The gene calls are TRBV5-1 and TRBJ1-6; 7 positions agree with TRBD1. Germline V CDR1 and CDR2: SGHRS, YFSETQ. CDR3 length: 15 amino acids. J lost 10 bases, V lost 0 bases, and 7 bases had no gene match. CDR3 amino acids: CASSLEDRARSPLHF. DNA for the CDR3: TGCGCCAGCAGCTTGGAAGACAGGGCGCGATCACCCCTCCACTTT.

This chain links TRBV6-1 with TRBJ2-2; D remains unclear. Trimming left V 0 bases short and J 4 bases short, with 6 bases between. This CDR3 region has 14 residues. The germline gives CDR1 MNHNS, CDR2 SASEGT. CDR3 loop: CASSEARVTGELFF. CDR3 nucleotide sequence: TGTGCCAGCAGTGAAGCACGGGTCACCGGGGAGCTGTTTTTT.

For this clone: Other DNA sequences in this sample translate to the same CDR3. This chain uses TRBV7-8 with TRBJ1-3; perhaps TRBD1 as D (6 bases). V was clipped by 4 bases and J by 1 base, with 11 bases between them. CDR1 and CDR2 from the germline V gene are SGHVS and FQNEAQ. CDR3 length: 15 residues. In nucleotides, the CDR3 is TGTGCCAGCAGCTCCCAAACAGGGTCTGGAAACACCATATATTTT. This gives the protein CASSSQTGSGNTIYF. Full variable domain (rest looked up from reference TRBV7-8 and TRBJ1-3): GAGVSQSPRYKVAKRGQDVALRCDPISGHVSLFWYQQALGQGPEFLTYFQNEAQLDKSGLPSDRFFAERPEGSVSTLKIQRTQQEDSAVYLCASSSQTGSGNTIYFGEGSWLTVV.

The V and J genes are TRBV5-8 and TRBJ1-1; D remains unclear. The CDR3 spans 12 residues. With 6 bases removed from V and 3 bases from J, the gap between germline ends came to 9 bases. Looked up from germline, CDR1 is SGHTS and CDR2 is YDEGEE. This CDR3 reads CASTRGHTEAFF. CDR3 nucleotides: TGTGCCAGCACCCGCGGCCACACTGAAGCTTTCTTT.